This record looks at one TCR beta chain sequence and its context. What this receptor recognizes is not known. Per-base qualities were not stored, and no clone one base away is much larger. CDR1 and CDR2 are drawn from the germline V gene (reference sequence): LNHDA, SQIVND. The germline ends are 7 bases apart after V is trimmed by 5 bases and J by 2 bases. Spanning cysteine to phenylalanine, the CDR3 consists of 13 amino acids. Left in the record is the CDR3 DNA by itself, 39 bases read in frame from the first base. Enrolling through a virtual design, the prospective study's participants ranged in age from roughly 18 to 95 years and lived across around 25 United States geographic areas. To assign participants to cohorts, the prospective study relied on clinical history that participants themselves reported in a screening survey and a study questionnaire. ImmuneRACE Cohort 3 recovered participants were defined by two consecutive negative NP/OP PCR tests, healthcare professional clearance, or symptom resolution. In the prospective study, whole blood, serum and a nasopharyngeal or oropharyngeal swab were collected from each participant by mobile phlebotomists. Additional blood draws and questionnaires over an approximately 2-month period could optionally be provided by prospective study participants. Blood samples from the prospective study were shipped frozen or at room temperature prior to DNA extraction.

TCRbeta CDR3 regions were amplified from genomic DNA by means of the immunoSEQ Assay, a bias-controlled multiplex PCR. Turning to the authors' computational methods: The number of nucleated cells in each sample was estimated from the amplification of reference gene primers within the assay. To quantify the absolute abundance of each unique TCRbeta CDR3 rearrangement, sequence reads were collapsed and filtered. Productive Simpson clonality was computed per sample as the square root of Simpson's diversity index over productive rearrangements. Sourced from immuneACCESS, this table was stored by TCRdb with only in-frame sequences that have V and J called. A share of the clones is absent; for the studies checked, an unresolved V gene accounts for under half, and the remainder has no known explanation. V, J and clone size derive from that table, while D and trimming were established from the DNA sequence. The sample table contains about 200,000 clones; only one count was recorded for approximately 84% of them. The ten biggest clones cover roughly 15% of the sample.

The data were taken from a study of blood T cell repertoires in COVID-19 (dated by TCRdb to 2018 to 2021). Background for the entire study: The collaborator samples originated in the United States, Italy and Spain and spanned the acute and convalescent phases of COVID-19. A de-identified subject ID, COVID-19 status, age in years and sex were almost always included in the sample metadata. The material from the prospective study consisted of cDNA or gDNA derived from T cells, B-cell-depleted T cells, or PBMCs. Samples came from the ongoing ImmuneRACE study (first 160 participants) plus 1,254 subjects from 6 global collaborators. Where available, HLA class I and class II types were obtained from metadata supplied by the sample provider rather than from assay-based typing. Deeply sampled blood TCRbeta repertoires from subjects exposed to, actively infected with, or recovered from COVID-19 were included in the dataset. The repertoires were made available in a free public database intended to serve as a resource for research on the immune response to SARS-CoV-2. Points the paper makes about the study in general: The amount of clinical and demographic metadata varied by source and participant and was provided uncurated.

This clonotype was sampled from a man in his forties who had recovered from COVID-19. The chain links TRBV19 with TRBJ2-1; a confident D gene designation cannot be given. Source material: PBMCs or T cells enriched from blood (not recorded which). The bases are TGTGCCAGTAGTCCCCGGGCCTACAATGAGCAGTTCTTC. This codes for CASSPRAYNEQFF.